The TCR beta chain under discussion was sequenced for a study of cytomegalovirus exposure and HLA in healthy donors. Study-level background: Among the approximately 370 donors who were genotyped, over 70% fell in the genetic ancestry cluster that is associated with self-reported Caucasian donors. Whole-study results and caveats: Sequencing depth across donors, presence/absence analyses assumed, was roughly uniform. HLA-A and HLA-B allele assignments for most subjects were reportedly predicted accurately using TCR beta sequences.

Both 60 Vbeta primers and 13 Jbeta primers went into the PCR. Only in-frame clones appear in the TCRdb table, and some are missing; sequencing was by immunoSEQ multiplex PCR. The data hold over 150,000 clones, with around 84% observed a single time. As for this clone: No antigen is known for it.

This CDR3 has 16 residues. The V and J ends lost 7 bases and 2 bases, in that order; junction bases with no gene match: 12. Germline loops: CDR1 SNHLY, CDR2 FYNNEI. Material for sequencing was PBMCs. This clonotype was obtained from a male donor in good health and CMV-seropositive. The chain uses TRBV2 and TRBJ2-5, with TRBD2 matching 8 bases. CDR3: CASKERVAGTQETQYF. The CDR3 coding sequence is TGTGCCAGCAAAGAAAGGGTAGCGGGGACTCAAGAGACCCAGTACTTC.